The 15 T cell receptor beta chains below all came from one sample that was sequenced in a study of ipilimumab plus nivolumab after autologous stem cell transplantation. Here immunoSEQ multiplex PCR was the method, and the copy in TCRdb shows in-frame clones only, minus some. Here the sample spans about 43,000 clones, 70% to 90% being singletons. Sequenced material: PBMCs, taken in a trial of ipilimumab plus nivolumab as post-transplant consolidation. These receptors all come from a male donor with multiple myeloma.

This clone showed up just once. V and J are TRBV6-1 and TRBJ1-4, with TRBD1 identical over 8 bases. V lost 4 bases, J lost 13 bases, and 14 bases stayed unmatched. The CDR3 length is 15 residues. CDR1 is MNHNS, CDR2 SASEGT, per germline. DNA for the CDR3: TGTGCCAGCAGTGGAGGACAGGGAGGGGCTGCGATACTGTTTTTT. The encoded protein is CASSGGQGGAAILFF.

The chain couples TRBV10-3 to TRBJ1-1; D is unclear. Per germline, CDR1 ENHRY and CDR2 SYGVKD. CDR3 length: 13 residues. The ends were cut back, 0 bases at V and 5 bases at J, with 7 bases in the middle. The CDR3 coding sequence is TGTGCCATCAGTGAGTCGGCGGGGACTGAAGCTTTCTTT. It is translated as CAISESAGTEAFF.

The chain couples TRBV5-1 to TRBJ2-7, with a tentative D call TRBD1 (6 bases). Trimming took 3 bases from V and 3 from J, leaving 16 bases between them. The V gene's germline CDR1 is SGHRS and CDR2 YFSETQ. The CDR3 runs 15 residues. The CDR3, as DNA: TGCGCCAGCAGCTCATCAGGGGAAAGAGGCTACGAGCAGTACTTC. It yields the protein CASSSSGERGYEQYF.

The V and J genes are TRBV5-8 and TRBJ1-3; maybe TRBD1 (5 bases). The CDR3 sequence is 15 residues long. V lost 6 bases and J lost 0, with 13 bases in between. CDR1 and CDR2 from the germline V gene are SGHTS and YDEGEE. The CDR3 DNA is TGTGCCAGCAATCAAGGGGTCCACTCTGGAAACACCATATATTTT. Translating gives CASNQGVHSGNTIYF.

V and J are TRBV6-6 and TRBJ2-2, with TRBD1 identical over 9 bases. The CDR3 sequence is 16 residues long. Germline loops: CDR1 MNHNY, CDR2 SVGAGI (reference sequence). The V segment lost 2 bases and the J segment 6 bases; nucleotides outside the gene matches: 7. The CDR3 bases are TGTGCCAGCAGTTACCCGACAGGGGGATCCCCCGGGGAGCTGTTTTTT. As protein: CASSYPTGGSPGELFF.

V usage is TRBV4-1 and J usage is TRBJ2-3; the D gene is possibly TRBD1 (5 bases). The V gene lost 0 bases and the J gene lost 0 bases, with 10 bases spanning the gap. The germline V gene has CDR1 MGHRA and CDR2 YSYEKL. The CDR3 loop spans 16 amino acids. CDR3 DNA: TGCGCCAGCAGCCAAGAAGGGGTCTCTAGCACAGATACGCAGTATTTT. Amino acids: CASSQEGVSSTDTQYF.

The chain uses TRBV18 and TRBJ1-3; possibly TRBD1 for D (5 bases). Germline V gene lookup returns CDR1 KGHSH and CDR2 LQKENI. V shed 0 bases and J shed 0 bases, with 12 bases lying between them. The CDR3 spans 17 residues. The CDR3 coding sequence is TGTGCCAGCTCACCACCGGGGGGACGGAACTCTGGAAACACCATATATTTT. Translated, it gives CASSPPGGRNSGNTIYF.

The V and J genes are TRBV9 and TRBJ1-5, with D hard to call. Germline lookup yields CDR1 SGDLS and CDR2 YYNGEE. CDR3 length equals 13 residues. The ends were cut back, 3 bases at V and 4 bases at J, with 8 bases in the middle. CDR3 in DNA: TGTGCCAGCAGCGCCGGACCTAATCAGCCCCAGCATTTT. It codes for CASSAGPNQPQHF.

V usage is TRBV27 and J usage is TRBJ2-7, with D tentatively TRBD1 (7 bases). V dropped 2 bases and J dropped 5 bases, with 13 bases sitting between them. There are 14 residues in the CDR3. Per the germline V gene, CDR1 is MNHEY and CDR2 is SMNVEV (reference sequence). The CDR3 nucleotides read TGTGCCAGCAGTTTACAGCAGGGGGGAGACGAGCAGTACTTC. Translating gives CASSLQQGGDEQYF.

The chain has TRBV4-2 and TRBJ2-6, with a weak D call TRBD2 (5 bases). The length of the CDR3 is 16 residues. Trimming removed 5 bases from V and 0 bases from J, with 11 bases in between. Per germline, CDR1 LGHNA and CDR2 YNFKEQ. The CDR3 sequence: CASSSLGDSGANVLTF. The DNA of the CDR3 is TGTGCCAGCAGCTCGCTGGGAGACTCTGGGGCCAACGTCCTGACTTTC.

V gene TRBV18 combines with J gene TRBJ2-2, with D possibly being TRBD2 (5 bases). Germline V gene lookup returns CDR1 KGHSH and CDR2 LQKENI. The CDR3 length is 14 residues. Trimming removed 6 bases from V and 5 bases from J, with 13 bases in between. The CDR3 DNA reads TGTGCCAGCTCCTCGGACTCGCTAACCGGGGAGCTGTTTTTT. Translating it yields CASSSDSLTGELFF.

CDR3 DNA sequence: TGTGCCAGCAGTTACTCGAAAGGGTTGGGCGAGCAGTACTTC. Its translation is CASSYSKGLGEQYF. This rearrangement joins TRBV6-5 to TRBJ2-7; D not resolved. V gave up 0 bases and J gave up 6 bases, with 12 bases separating them. Germline-derived CDR1 and CDR2 are MNHEY and SVGAGI. There are 14 residues in the CDR3.

The V and J genes are TRBV6-1 and TRBJ1-3, with no clear D. The CDR3 has 15 amino acids. The V end lost 7 bases, the J end lost 0 bases, and 13 bases lay between the germline ends. Germline V gene sequence: CDR1 MNHNS, CDR2 SASEGT. CDR3 loop: CASKDGTYSGNTIYF. CDR3 coding DNA: TGTGCCAGCAAGGACGGAACCTACTCTGGAAACACCATATATTTT.

The chain uses TRBV21-1 and TRBJ2-5. TRBV21-1 is given as a pseudogene. The length of the CDR3 is 13 residues. The CDR3, as DNA: TGTGCCAGCAGCAAAGCAGGGATTGAGACCCAGTACTTC. This translates into CASSKAGIETQYF.

The V gene is TRBV27, the J gene TRBJ2-7, with D uncertain. This CDR3 is built from 13 residues. The germline gives CDR1 MNHEY, CDR2 SMNVEV (reference sequence). The V end lost 6 bases, the J end lost 0 bases, and 9 bases lay between the germline ends. DNA for the CDR3: TGTGCCAGCAGCGGCTATCCCTCCTACGAGCAGTACTTC. This translates into CASSGYPSYEQYF.